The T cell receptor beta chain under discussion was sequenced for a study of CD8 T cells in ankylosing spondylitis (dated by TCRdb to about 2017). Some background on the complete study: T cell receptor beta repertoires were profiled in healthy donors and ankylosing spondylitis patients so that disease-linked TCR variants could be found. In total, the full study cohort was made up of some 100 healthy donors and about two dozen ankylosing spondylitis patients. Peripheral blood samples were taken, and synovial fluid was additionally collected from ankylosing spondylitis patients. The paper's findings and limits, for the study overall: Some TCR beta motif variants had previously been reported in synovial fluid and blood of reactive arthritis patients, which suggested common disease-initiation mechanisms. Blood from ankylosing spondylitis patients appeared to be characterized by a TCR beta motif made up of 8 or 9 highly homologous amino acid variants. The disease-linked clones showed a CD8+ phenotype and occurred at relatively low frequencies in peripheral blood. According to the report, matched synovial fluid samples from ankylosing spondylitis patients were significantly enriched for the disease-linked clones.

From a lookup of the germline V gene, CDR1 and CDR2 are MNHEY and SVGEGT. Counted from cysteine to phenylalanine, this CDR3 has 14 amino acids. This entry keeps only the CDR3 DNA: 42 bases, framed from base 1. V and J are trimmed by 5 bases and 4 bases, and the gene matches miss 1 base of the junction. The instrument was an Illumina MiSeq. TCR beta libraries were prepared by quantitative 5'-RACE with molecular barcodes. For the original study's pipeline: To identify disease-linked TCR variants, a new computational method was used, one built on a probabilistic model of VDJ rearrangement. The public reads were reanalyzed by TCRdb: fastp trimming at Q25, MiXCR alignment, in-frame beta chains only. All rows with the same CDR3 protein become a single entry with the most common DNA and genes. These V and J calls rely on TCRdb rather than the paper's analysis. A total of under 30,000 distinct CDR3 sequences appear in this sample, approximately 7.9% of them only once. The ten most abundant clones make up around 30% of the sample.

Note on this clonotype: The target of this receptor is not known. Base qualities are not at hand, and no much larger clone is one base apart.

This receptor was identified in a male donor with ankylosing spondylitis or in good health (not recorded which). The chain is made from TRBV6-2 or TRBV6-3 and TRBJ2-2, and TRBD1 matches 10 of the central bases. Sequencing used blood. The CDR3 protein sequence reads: CASSRQGATGELFF. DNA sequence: TGTGCCAGCAGTCGACAGGGGGCCACCGGGGAGCTGTTTTTT.